The next 6 T cell receptor beta chains were all read from a single sample in a study of OX40 agonist ivuxolimab in advanced cancers. Sequenced by immunoSEQ multiplex PCR; TCRdb stores in-frame clones only, minus some. The profile covers roughly 50,000 clones, with over 75% appearing a single time and approximately 12% taken by the ten largest. The material was CD4+ or CD8+ T cells sorted from blood, obtained in a trial of the OX40 agonist ivuxolimab. All receptors derive from an adult with an advanced solid tumor such as melanoma, head and neck, liver or kidney cancer.

The V call is TRBV27, the J call TRBJ1-5, with TRBD1 as a possible D gene (5 bases). Trimming took 6 bases from V and 7 from J, leaving 19 bases between them. The CDR3 covers 15 residues. Looked up from germline, CDR1 is MNHEY and CDR2 is SMNVEV (reference sequence). The DNA for the CDR3 is TGTGCCAGCAGCGATCTCCCTCCCGGGGGACAGCCCCAGCATTTT. Translation: CASSDLPPGGQPQHF.

The chain couples TRBV28 to TRBJ2-7, with TRBD2 matching over 13 bases. Trimming removed 5 bases from V and 3 bases from J; junction bases left unmatched: 4. This CDR3 region has 15 residues. CDR1 is MDHEN, CDR2 SYDVKM, per germline. The CDR3 coding sequence is TGTGCCAGCAGTACTCGGACTAGCGGGAGCTACGAGCAGTACTTC. Translated: CASSTRTSGSYEQYF.

This sequence joins TRBV5-6 and TRBJ2-1; unclear D gene. CDR3 length: 11 residues. Trimming took 7 bases from V and 8 from J, leaving 10 bases between them. Germline assignment: CDR1 SGHDT and CDR2 YYEEEE. CDR3 coding DNA: TGTGCCAGCGGATCTAGGGATGAGCAGTTCTTC. This translates into CASGSRDEQFF.

The J gene is TRBJ2-7, the V gene TRBV5-1; 16 bases are a match to TRBD2. CDR3 length: 17 residues. Trimming took 4 bases from V and 5 from J; bases not matched to a gene: 9. Germline V gene data show CDR1 as SGHRS and CDR2 as YFSETQ. The CDR3 DNA reads TGCGCCAGCAGCCCGGGACTAGCGGGAGGGGGGACGGACGAGCAGTACTTC. Translated: CASSPGLAGGGTDEQYF.

The chain combines TRBV13 with TRBJ1-1, with unresolved D. CDR1 PRHDT and CDR2 FYEKMQ come from the germline V gene (reference sequence). Deletions cut 2 bases from V and 8 bases from J, with 6 bases between. CDR3 length: 11 residues. The CDR3 nucleotides are TGTGCCAGCAGCTTAAAGAGAGAAGCTTTCTTT. Translated: CASSLKREAFF.

The chain employs TRBV25-1 and TRBJ2-4; 9 bases map to TRBD2. The trim removed 4 bases at V and 8 bases at J, leaving 6 bases unmatched. CDR1 MGHDK and CDR2 SYGVNS come from the germline V gene. The CDR3 runs 14 residues. The CDR3 protein is CASSGVAGADIQYF. CDR3 nucleotide sequence: TGTGCCAGCAGTGGAGTAGCGGGAGCGGACATTCAGTACTTC.